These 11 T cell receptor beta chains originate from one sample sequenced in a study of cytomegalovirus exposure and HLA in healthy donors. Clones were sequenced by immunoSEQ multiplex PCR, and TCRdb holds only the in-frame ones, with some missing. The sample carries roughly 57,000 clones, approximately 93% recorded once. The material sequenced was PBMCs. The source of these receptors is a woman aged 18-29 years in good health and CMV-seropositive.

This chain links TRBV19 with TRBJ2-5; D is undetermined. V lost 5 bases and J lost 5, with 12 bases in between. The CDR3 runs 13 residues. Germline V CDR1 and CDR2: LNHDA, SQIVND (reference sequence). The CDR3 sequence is CASSGRLLETQYF. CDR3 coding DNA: TGTGCCAGTAGTGGTCGTCTACTCGAGACCCAGTACTTC.

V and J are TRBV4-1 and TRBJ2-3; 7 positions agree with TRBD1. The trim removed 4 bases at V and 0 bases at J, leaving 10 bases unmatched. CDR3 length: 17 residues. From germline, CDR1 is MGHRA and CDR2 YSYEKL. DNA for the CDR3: TGCGCCAGCAGCCGCCATGCAGGGGGAACTAGCACAGATACGCAGTATTTT. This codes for CASSRHAGGTSTDTQYF.

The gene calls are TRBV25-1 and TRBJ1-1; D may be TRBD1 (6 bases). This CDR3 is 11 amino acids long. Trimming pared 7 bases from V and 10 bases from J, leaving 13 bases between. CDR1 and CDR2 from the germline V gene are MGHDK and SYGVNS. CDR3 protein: CASKHTGRAFF. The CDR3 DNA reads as TGTGCCAGCAAACATACAGGGAGAGCTTTCTTT.

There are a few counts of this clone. The DNA of the CDR3 is TGTGCCAGCAGTATAGAACCGGACAGGGCGTTACATGGCTACACCTTC. Its protein product is CASSIEPDRALHGYTF. The chain carries TRBV2 and TRBJ1-2; TRBD1 matches 8 bases. This CDR3 is built from 16 residues. Trimming removed 5 bases from V and 6 bases from J; junction bases left unmatched: 14. CDR1 SNHLY and CDR2 FYNNEI come from the germline V gene. Full variable domain (outside the CDR3, taken from reference TRBV2 and TRBJ1-2): EPEVTQTPSHQVTQMGQEVILRCVPISNHLYFYWYRQILGQKVEFLVSFYNNEISEKSEIFDDQFSVERPDGSNFTLKIRSTKLEDSAMYFCASSIEPDRALHGYTFGSGTRLTVV.

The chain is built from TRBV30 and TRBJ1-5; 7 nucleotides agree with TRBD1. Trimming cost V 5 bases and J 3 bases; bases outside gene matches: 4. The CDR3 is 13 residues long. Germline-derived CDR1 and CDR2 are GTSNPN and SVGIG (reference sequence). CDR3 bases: TGTGCCTGGTCCGGACAGGACAATCAGCCCCAGCATTTT. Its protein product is CAWSGQDNQPQHF. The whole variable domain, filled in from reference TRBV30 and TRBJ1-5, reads SQTIHQWPATLVQPVGSPLSLECTVEGTSNPNLYWYRQAAGRGLQLLFYSVGIGQISSEVPQNLSASRPQDRQFILSSKKLLLSDSGFYLCAWSGQDNQPQHFGDGTRLSIL.

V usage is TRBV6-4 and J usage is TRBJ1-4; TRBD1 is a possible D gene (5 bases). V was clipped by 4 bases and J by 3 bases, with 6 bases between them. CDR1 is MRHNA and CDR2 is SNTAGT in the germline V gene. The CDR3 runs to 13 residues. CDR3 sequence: CASSGGPNEKLFF. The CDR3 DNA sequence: TGTGCCAGCAGTGGGGGCCCTAATGAAAAACTGTTTTTT.

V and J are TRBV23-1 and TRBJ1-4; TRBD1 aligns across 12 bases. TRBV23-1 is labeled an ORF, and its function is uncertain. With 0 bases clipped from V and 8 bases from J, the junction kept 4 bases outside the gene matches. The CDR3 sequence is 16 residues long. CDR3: CASSQSGQGAGEKLFF. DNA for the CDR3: TGCGCCAGCAGTCAATCGGGACAGGGGGCAGGGGAAAAACTGTTTTTT.

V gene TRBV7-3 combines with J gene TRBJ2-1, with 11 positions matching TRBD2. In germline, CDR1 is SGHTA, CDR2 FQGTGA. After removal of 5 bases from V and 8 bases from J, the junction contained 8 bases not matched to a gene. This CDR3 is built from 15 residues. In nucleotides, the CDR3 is TGTGCCAGCAGCCCTCGACTAGCGGGGAGGGATGAGCAGTTCTTC. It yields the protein CASSPRLAGRDEQFF.

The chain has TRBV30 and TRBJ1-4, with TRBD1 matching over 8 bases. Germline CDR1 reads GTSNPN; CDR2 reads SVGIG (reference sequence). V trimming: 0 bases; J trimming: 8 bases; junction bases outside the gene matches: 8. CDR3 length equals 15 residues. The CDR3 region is CAWSVWTGQHEKLFF. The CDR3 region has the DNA TGTGCCTGGAGTGTATGGACAGGGCAGCACGAAAAACTGTTTTTT.

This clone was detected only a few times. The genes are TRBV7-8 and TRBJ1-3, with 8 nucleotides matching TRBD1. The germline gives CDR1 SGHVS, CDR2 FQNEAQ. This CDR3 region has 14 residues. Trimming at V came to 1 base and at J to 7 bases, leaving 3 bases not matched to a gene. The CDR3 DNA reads TGTGCCAGCAGCTTAGTCCAGGGGGCGAACACCATATATTTT. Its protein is CASSLVQGANTIYF.

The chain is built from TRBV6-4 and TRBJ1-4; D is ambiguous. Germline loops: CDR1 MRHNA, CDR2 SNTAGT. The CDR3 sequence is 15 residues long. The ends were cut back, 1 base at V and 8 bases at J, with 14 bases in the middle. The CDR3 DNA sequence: TGTGCCAGCAGTGACTGGTGTGGCAGTGAAGAAAAACTGTTTTTT. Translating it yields CASSDWCGSEEKLFF.